The text below deals with one TCR beta chain. These data come from a study of cytomegalovirus exposure and HLA in healthy donors. The primer mix had 60 Vbeta and 13 Jbeta primers. The data were produced by immunoSEQ multiplex PCR, yet TCRdb's version contains in-frame clones alone and is incomplete. The profile covers 150,000 or so clones, with approximately 75% appearing a single time and approximately 1.5% taken by the ten largest. CDR1 SNHLY and CDR2 FYNNEI come from the germline V gene. CDR3 length: 14 residues. After removal of 3 bases from V and 4 bases from J, the junction contained 5 bases not matched to a gene.

Sequencing used PBMCs. V gene TRBV2 combines with J gene TRBJ2-7, with 8 bases aligning to TRBD2. This sequence was found in a girl between 5 and 17 years old in good health and CMV-seronegative. CDR3: CASSESAGEYEQYF. The CDR3 DNA reads as TGTGCCAGCAGTGAGTCAGCGGGGGAATACGAGCAGTACTTC.